This is a list of T cell receptor beta chains from one sample in a study of blood T cell repertoires in COVID-19. Assay: immunoSEQ multiplex PCR; the TCRdb copy retains only in-frame clones and omits some. The sample records roughly 150,000 clones, roughly 80% being singletons. Sequenced input: PBMCs or T cells enriched from blood (not recorded which). These receptors all come from a woman aged 40 to 50 with acute COVID-19. The CDR3 runs from the conserved cysteine through the conserved F or W. D genes are given only for firm matches. Where a row states a size, it is once, few, many or the class of an expanded clone; other rows omit it.

- | TRBD1 | TRBJ2-2 | TRBV15 | CATARTGEAGELFF | TGTGCCACCGCAAGGACAGGAGAGGCCGGGGAGCTGTTTTTT
- | - | TRBJ2-3 | TRBV2 | CASSEYWRDTQYF | TGTGCCAGCAGTGAATATTGGCGGGATACGCAGTATTTT
- | - | TRBJ2-7 | TRBV7-9 | CASSFNSQGSYYEQYF | TGTGCCAGCAGCTTTAATTCACAGGGATCATATTACGAGCAGTACTTC
- | TRBD1 | TRBJ2-1 | TRBV5-4 | CAFSGTGRNEQFF | TGTGCCTTCTCCGGGACAGGCCGAAATGAGCAGTTCTTC
- | TRBD2 | TRBJ2-1 | TRBV30 | CAWSGFGAGVPYNEQFF | TGTGCCTGGAGCGGTTTTGGGGCGGGAGTTCCCTACAATGAGCAGTTCTTC
- | TRBD2 | TRBJ2-5 | TRBV5-1 | CASSSGLAGSRETQYF | TGCGCCAGCAGCTCAGGACTAGCGGGTTCCCGCGAGACCCAGTACTTC
once | - | TRBJ2-4 | TRBV24-1 | CATSDPSGITKNIQYF | TGTGCCACCAGTGACCCCTCGGGAATTACCAAAAACATTCAGTACTTC
- | - | TRBJ1-2 | TRBV5-1 | CASSLDSPQYGYTF | TGCGCCAGCAGCTTGGACAGTCCTCAGTATGGCTACACCTTC
- | TRBD1 | TRBJ2-6 | TRBV18 | CASSRDRVGANVLTF | TGTGCCAGCTCACGGGACAGGGTCGGGGCCAACGTCCTGACTTTC
- | TRBD2 | TRBJ2-3 | TRBV3-1/TRBV3-2 | CASSLGLAGGEQYF | TGTGCCAGCAGCCTGGGACTAGCGGGGGGCGAGCAGTATTTT
- | - | TRBJ1-6 | TRBV7-2 | CASSPRGESSPLHF | TGTGCCAGCAGCCCCCGGGGGGAAAGTTCACCCCTCCACTTT
- | - | TRBJ2-3 | TRBV5-1 | CASSLGTGHTDTQYF | TGCGCCAGCAGCTTGGGCACAGGCCACACAGATACGCAGTATTTT
once | TRBD2 | TRBJ2-7 | TRBV7-9 | CASSLVPGLDEQYF | TGTGCCAGCAGCTTAGTACCGGGACTAGATGAGCAGTACTTC